This TCR beta chain was captured in a study of OX40 agonist ivuxolimab in advanced cancers. As for the study in general: Patients' therapy was ivuxolimab, an antibody that acts as an agonist of OX40 (CD134).

Points from the study as a whole: Partly responding patients at 0.1-3.0 mg/kg showed some of the smallest clonal expansion.

This clone came up a few times. Its antigen remains unidentified. Method: immunoSEQ multiplex PCR; TCRdb's copy keeps in-frame clones and lacks some. The sample yields 65,000 to 80,000 clones, 85% seen once. Germline lookup yields CDR1 MGHRA and CDR2 YSYEKL. The CDR3 loop spans 17 amino acids. Trimming took off 1 base at V and 2 bases at J, with 15 bases between the two ends. The rearrangement joins TRBV4-1 to TRBJ1-5; weak D call: TRBD1 (5 bases). This TCR was recovered from an adult with an advanced solid tumor such as melanoma, head and neck, liver or kidney cancer. This specimen consisted of CD4+ or CD8+ T cells sorted from blood, obtained in a trial of the OX40 agonist ivuxolimab. The CDR3 bases are TGCGCCAGCAGCCAAGTCCCCGGGGCAAGGGGCAATCAGCCCCAGCATTTT. Translating it yields CASSQVPGARGNQPQHF.